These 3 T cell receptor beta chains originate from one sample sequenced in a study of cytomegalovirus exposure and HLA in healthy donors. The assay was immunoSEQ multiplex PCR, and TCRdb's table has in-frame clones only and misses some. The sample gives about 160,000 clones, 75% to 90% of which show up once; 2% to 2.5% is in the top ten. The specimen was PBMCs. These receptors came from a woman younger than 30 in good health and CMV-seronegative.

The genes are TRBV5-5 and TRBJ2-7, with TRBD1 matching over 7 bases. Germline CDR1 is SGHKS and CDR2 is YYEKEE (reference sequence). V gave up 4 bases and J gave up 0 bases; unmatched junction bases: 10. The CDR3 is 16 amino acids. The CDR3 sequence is CASSPLRTGFSYEQYF. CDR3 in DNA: TGTGCCAGCAGCCCGCTTCGGACAGGATTCTCCTACGAGCAGTACTTC.

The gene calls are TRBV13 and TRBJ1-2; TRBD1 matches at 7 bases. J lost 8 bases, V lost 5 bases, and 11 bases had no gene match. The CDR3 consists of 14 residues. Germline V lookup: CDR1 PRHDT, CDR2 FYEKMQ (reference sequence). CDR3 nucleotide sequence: TGTGCCAGCAGCGGCACCAGGGGGATTGACGGCTACACCTTC. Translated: CASSGTRGIDGYTF.

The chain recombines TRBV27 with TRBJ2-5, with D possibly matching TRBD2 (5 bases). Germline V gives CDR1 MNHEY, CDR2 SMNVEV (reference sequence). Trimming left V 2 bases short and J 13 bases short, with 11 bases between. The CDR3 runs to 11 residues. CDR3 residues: CASSLGGVRYF. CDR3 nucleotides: TGTGCCAGCAGTTTAGGAGGAGTACGGTACTTC.